This TCR beta chain was recorded in a study of blood T cell repertoires in COVID-19 (dated by TCRdb to about 2020). Regarding the complete study: Samples from collaborators originated in the United States, Italy and Spain and spanned both the acute and convalescent phases of COVID-19. The material from the prospective study consisted of cDNA or gDNA derived from T cells, B-cell-depleted T cells, or PBMCs. The dataset comprised deeply sampled blood TCRbeta repertoires from subjects exposed to, actively infected with, or recovered from COVID-19. A freely available public database, intended as a resource for researchers studying the immune response to SARS-CoV-2, is where the repertoires were released. The samples were drawn from two sources: the first 160 participants of the ongoing ImmuneRACE study, and 950 to 1,500 subjects contributed by 6 global collaborators. Sample metadata almost always included a de-identified subject ID, COVID-19 status, age in years and sex. Where HLA class I and class II types were available, the types were taken from metadata supplied by the sample provider, not from assay-based typing.

The paper's findings and limits, for the study overall: The quantity of clinical and demographic metadata differed by source and by participant and was supplied without curation.

Whole blood was collected in K2EDTA tubes by collaborating institutions according to the institutions' own protocols. Collaborator samples were shipped for TCRbeta analysis as frozen whole blood, isolated PBMCs, or DNA extracted from either sample type. The germline V gene gives CDR1 as MNHEY and CDR2 as SVGAGI. Germline trimming amounts to 6 bases on V and 9 bases on J, with 13 as the count of junction bases outside the gene matches. Including the terminal cysteine and phenylalanine, the CDR3 comprises 14 residues. Only CDR3 DNA remains: 42 bases, in frame from the first base. A few counts support this clone. No cognate antigen has been identified for it. Per-base quality was not reported, and no clone a single base away is much larger than it. The immunoSEQ Assay, a bias-controlled multiplex PCR, was used to amplify TCRbeta CDR3 regions from genomic DNA. The source study handled its data this way. The number of nucleated cells in each sample was estimated from the amplification of reference gene primers within the assay. Sequence reads were collapsed and filtered to measure the absolute abundance of every unique TCRbeta CDR3 rearrangement. Productive Simpson clonality was computed per sample as the square root of Simpson's diversity index over productive rearrangements. This is the immuneACCESS table as TCRdb keeps it, with only in-frame sequences that have V and J called. A part of the clones is gone; compared with another copy, unresolved V genes explain less than half, and the rest is unexplained. Clone size and the V and J calls come from that table; the DNA yielded D and trimming. A total of 90,000 to 120,000 clones appear in this sample, 69% of them only once. The ten largest clones take up around 6.3% of the sample.

This clonotype was sampled from a man older than 75 with acute or convalescent COVID-19. Sequenced input: peripheral blood. Recombination joined TRBV6-5 with TRBJ2-5, and 7 bases in between align with TRBD2. CDR3 reads: CASRTPGLVGAQYF. The bases read TGTGCCAGCAGGACCCCAGGACTAGTAGGGGCCCAGTACTTC.